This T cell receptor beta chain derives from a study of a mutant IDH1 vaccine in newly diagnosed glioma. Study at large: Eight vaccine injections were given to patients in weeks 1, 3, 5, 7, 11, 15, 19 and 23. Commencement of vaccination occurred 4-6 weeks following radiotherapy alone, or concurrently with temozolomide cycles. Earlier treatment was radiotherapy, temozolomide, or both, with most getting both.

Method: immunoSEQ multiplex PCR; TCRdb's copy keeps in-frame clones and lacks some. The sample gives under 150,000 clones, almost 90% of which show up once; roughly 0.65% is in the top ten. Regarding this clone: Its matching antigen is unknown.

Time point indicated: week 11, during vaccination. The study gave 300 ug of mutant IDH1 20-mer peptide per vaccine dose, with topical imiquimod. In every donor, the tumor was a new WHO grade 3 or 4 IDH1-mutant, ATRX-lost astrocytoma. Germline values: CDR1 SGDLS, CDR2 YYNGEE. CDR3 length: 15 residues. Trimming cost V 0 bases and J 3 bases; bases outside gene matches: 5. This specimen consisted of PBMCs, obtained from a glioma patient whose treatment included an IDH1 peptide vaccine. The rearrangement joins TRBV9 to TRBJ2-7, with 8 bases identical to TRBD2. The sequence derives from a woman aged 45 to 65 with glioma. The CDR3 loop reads CASSVGGLAVYEQYF. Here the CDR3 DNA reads TGTGCCAGCAGCGTAGGAGGACTAGCCGTCTACGAGCAGTACTTC.